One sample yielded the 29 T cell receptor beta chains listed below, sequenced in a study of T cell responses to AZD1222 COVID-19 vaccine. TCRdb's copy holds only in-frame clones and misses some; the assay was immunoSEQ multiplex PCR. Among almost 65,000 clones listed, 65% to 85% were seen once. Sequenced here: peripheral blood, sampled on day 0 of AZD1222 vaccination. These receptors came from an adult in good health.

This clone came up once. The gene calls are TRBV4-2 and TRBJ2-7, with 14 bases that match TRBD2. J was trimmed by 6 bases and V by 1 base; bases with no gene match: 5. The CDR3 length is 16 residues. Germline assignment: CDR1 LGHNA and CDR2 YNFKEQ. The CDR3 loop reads CASSQVTSGGEGEQYF. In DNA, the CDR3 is TGTGCCAGCAGCCAAGTGACTAGCGGGGGGGAAGGCGAGCAGTACTTC.

The DNA for the CDR3 is TGTGCCAGCAGCCCCGACGGCCCCGTGAACACTGAAGCTTTCTTT. Translated: CASSPDGPVNTEAFF. This chain joins TRBV9 and TRBJ1-1; no clear D gene. Germline CDR1 is SGDLS and CDR2 is YYNGEE. This CDR3 comprises 15 residues. V lost 4 bases to trimming and J lost 0 bases, with 13 bases between them. The whole variable domain, filled in from reference TRBV9 and TRBJ1-1, reads DSGVTQTPKHLITATGQRVTLRCSPRSGDLSVYWYQQSLDQGLQFLIQYYNGEERAKGNILERFSAQQFPDLHSELNLSSLELGDSALYFCASSPDGPVNTEAFFGQGTRLTVV.

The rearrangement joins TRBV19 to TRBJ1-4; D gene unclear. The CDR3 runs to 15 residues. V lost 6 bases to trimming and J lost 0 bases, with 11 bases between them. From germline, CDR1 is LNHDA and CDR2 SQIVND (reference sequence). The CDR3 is CASRFSSTTNEKLFF. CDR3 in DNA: TGTGCCAGTAGATTCTCGAGTACAACTAATGAAAAACTGTTTTTT. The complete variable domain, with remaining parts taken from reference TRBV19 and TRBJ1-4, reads DGGITQSPKYLFRKEGQNVTLSCEQNLNHDAMYWYRQDPGQGLRLIYYSQIVNDFQKGDIAEGYSVSREKKESFPLTVTSAQKNPTAFYLCASRFSSTTNEKLFFGSGTQLSVL.

The CDR3 DNA follows: TGTGCCAGCAGCTATTCGGCCGGACTCTCTGGAAACACCATATATTTT. Translated: CASSYSAGLSGNTIYF. The V and J genes are TRBV7-2 and TRBJ1-3; no firm D call. Trimming pared 4 bases from V and 0 bases from J, leaving 13 bases between. The V gene's germline CDR1 is SGHTA and CDR2 FQGNSA. The CDR3 spans 16 residues.

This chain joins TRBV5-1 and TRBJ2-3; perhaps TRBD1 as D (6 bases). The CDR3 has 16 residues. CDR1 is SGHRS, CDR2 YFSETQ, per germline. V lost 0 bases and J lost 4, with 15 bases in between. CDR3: CASSLVGDPGADTQYF. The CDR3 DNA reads TGCGCCAGCAGCTTGGTAGGGGACCCAGGGGCAGATACGCAGTATTTT.

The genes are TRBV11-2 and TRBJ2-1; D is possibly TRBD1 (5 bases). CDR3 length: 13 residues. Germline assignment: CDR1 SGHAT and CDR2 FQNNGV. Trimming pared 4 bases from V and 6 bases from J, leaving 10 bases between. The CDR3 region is CASSSQVGNEQFF. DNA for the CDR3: TGTGCCAGCAGCTCACAGGTCGGCAATGAGCAGTTCTTC.

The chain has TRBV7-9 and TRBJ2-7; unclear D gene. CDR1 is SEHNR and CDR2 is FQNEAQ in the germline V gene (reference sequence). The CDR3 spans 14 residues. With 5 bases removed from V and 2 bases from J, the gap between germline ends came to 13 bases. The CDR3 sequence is CASSRRLETYEQYF. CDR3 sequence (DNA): TGTGCCAGCAGCCGACGACTGGAAACCTACGAGCAGTACTTC. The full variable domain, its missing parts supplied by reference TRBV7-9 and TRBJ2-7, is DTGVSQNPRHKITKRGQNVTFRCDPISEHNRLYWYRQTLGQGPEFLTYFQNEAQLEKSRLLSDRFSAERPKGSFSTLEIQRTEQGDSAMYLCASSRRLETYEQYFGPGTRLTVT.

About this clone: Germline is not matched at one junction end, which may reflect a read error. This chain's CDR3 is CASSGPLRFTKSGQRPDF. The CDR3 coding sequence is TGTGCCAGCAGTGGTCCATTGCGTTTTACAAAGTCGGGCCAACGTCCTGATTTC. V gene TRBV6-7 combines with J gene TRBJ2-6; D is ambiguous. TRBV6-7 is reported as an ORF; its role is uncertain. This CDR3 spans 18 amino acids.

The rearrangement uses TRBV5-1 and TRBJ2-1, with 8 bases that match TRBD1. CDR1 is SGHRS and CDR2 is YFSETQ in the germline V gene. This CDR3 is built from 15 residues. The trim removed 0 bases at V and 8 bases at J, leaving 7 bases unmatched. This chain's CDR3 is CASSLAPDRADEQFF. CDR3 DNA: TGCGCCAGCAGCTTGGCCCCGGACAGGGCCGATGAGCAGTTCTTC.

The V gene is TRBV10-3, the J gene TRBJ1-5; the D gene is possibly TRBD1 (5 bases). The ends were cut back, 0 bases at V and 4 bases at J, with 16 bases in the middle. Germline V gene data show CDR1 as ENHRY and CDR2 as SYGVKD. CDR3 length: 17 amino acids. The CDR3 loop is CAISESTRGSLNQPQHF. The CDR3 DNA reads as TGTGCCATCAGTGAGTCGACTCGGGGCAGCCTGAATCAGCCCCAGCATTTT.

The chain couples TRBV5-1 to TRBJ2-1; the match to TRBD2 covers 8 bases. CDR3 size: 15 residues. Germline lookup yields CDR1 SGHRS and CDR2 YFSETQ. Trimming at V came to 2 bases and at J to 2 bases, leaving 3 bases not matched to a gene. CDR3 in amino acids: CASSFFSGAYNEQFF. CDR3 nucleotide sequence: TGCGCCAGCAGCTTCTTTAGCGGGGCCTACAATGAGCAGTTCTTC.

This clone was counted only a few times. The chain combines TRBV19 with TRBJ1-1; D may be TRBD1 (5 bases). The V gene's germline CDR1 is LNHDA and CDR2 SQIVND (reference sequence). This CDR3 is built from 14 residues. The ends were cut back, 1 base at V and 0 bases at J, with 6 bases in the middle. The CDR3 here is CASSIVGVNTEAFF. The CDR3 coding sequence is TGTGCCAGTAGTATAGTAGGGGTGAACACTGAAGCTTTCTTT.

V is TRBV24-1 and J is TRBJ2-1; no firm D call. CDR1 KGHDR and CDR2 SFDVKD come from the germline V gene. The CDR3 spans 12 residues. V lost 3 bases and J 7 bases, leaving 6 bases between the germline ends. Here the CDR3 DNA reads TGTGCCACCAGTGATCGTTGGAATGAGCAGTTCTTC. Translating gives CATSDRWNEQFF.

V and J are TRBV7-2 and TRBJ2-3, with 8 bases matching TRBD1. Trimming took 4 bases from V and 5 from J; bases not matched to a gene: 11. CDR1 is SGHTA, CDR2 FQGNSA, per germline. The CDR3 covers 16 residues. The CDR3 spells CASSSKSRTGIDTQYF. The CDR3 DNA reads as TGTGCCAGCAGCTCTAAGAGCCGGACAGGGATAGATACGCAGTATTTT.

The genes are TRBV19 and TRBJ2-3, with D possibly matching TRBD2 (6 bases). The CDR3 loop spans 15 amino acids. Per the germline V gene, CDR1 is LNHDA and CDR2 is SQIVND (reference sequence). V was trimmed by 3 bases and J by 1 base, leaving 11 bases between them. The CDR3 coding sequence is TGTGCCAGTAGTATCCCCCGCGGGGGCACAGATACGCAGTATTTT. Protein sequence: CASSIPRGGTDTQYF.

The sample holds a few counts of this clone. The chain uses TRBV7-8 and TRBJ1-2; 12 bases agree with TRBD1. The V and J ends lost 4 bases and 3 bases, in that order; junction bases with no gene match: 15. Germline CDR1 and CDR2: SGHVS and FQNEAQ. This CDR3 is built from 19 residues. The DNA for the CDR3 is TGTGCCAGCAGCTCGACCACCTTCGGGACAGGGGGCGCAGACTATGGCTACACCTTC. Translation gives CASSSTTFGTGGADYGYTF. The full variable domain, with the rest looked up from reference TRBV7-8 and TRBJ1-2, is GAGVSQSPRYKVAKRGQDVALRCDPISGHVSLFWYQQALGQGPEFLTYFQNEAQLDKSGLPSDRFFAERPEGSVSTLKIQRTQQEDSAVYLCASSSTTFGTGGADYGYTFGSGTRLTVV.

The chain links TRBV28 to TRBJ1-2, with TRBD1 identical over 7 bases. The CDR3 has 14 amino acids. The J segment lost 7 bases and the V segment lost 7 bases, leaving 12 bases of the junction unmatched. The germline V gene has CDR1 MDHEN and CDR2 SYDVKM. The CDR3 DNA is TGTGCCAGCACCTCCGACAGGGAAGGGTTTGGCTACACCTTC. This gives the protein CASTSDREGFGYTF.

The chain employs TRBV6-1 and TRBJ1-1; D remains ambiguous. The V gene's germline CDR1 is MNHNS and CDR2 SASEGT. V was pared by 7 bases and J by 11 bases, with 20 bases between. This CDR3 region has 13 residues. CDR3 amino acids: CASTPAGVDLAFF. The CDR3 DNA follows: TGTGCCAGCACCCCGGCCGGGGTAGATCTGGCTTTCTTT.

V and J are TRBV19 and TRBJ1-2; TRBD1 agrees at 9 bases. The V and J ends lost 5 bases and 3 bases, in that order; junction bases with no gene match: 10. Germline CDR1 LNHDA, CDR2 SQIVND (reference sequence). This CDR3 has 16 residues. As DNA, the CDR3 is TGTGCCAGTAGTCCCACTACAGGGGGCGCTGACTATGGCTACACCTTC. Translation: CASSPTTGGADYGYTF. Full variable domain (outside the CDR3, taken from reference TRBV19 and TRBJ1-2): DGGITQSPKYLFRKEGQNVTLSCEQNLNHDAMYWYRQDPGQGLRLIYYSQIVNDFQKGDIAEGYSVSREKKESFPLTVTSAQKNPTAFYLCASSPTTGGADYGYTFGSGTRLTVV.

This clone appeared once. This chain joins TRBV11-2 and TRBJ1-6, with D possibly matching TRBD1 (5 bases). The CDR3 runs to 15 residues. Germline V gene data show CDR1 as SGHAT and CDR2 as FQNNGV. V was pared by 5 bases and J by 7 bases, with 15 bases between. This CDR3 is CASSHPGDGNSPLHF. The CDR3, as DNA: TGTGCCAGCAGCCATCCGGGGGATGGGAATTCACCCCTCCACTTT.

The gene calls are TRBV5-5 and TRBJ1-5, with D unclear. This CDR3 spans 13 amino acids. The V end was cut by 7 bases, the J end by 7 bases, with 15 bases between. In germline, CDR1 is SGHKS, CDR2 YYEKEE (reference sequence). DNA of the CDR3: TGTGCCAGCGCCTGGGCAGAGGACCAGCCCCAGCATTTT. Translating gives CASAWAEDQPQHF.

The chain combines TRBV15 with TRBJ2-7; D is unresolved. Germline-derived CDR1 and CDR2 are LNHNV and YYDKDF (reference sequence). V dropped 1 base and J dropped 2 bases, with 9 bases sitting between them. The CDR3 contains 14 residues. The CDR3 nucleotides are TGTGCCACCAGCAGAGTGGCAGGAACCTACGAGCAGTACTTC. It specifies CATSRVAGTYEQYF.

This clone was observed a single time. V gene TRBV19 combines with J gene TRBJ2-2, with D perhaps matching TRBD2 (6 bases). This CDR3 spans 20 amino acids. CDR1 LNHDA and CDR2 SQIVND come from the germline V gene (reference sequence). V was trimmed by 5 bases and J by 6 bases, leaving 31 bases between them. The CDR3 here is CASSPRLMGSLKEGPGELFF. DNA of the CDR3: TGTGCCAGTAGTCCTCGTCTGATGGGGTCGCTTAAGGAGGGGCCCGGGGAGCTGTTTTTT.

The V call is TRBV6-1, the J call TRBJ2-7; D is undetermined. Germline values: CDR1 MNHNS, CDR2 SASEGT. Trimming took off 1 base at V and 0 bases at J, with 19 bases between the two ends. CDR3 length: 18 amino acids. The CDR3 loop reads CASSEEFWVRSGSYEQYF. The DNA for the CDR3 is TGTGCCAGCAGTGAAGAATTTTGGGTGCGGTCGGGCTCCTACGAGCAGTACTTC.

The CDR3 loop is CASSQDGQGGEKLFF. The CDR3 DNA reads as TGTGCCAGCAGCCAAGATGGACAGGGGGGGGAAAAACTGTTTTTT. J is TRBJ1-4 and V is TRBV4-2, with 10 nucleotides matching TRBD1. Germline V gene data show CDR1 as LGHNA and CDR2 as YNFKEQ. The trim removed 0 bases at V and 8 bases at J, leaving 3 bases unmatched. This CDR3 is 15 amino acids long.

As DNA, the CDR3 is TGTGCCAGCAGTTACTCACGACAGGGCGGTGGCTACACCTTC. Translated: CASSYSRQGGGYTF. The rearrangement joins TRBV6-5 to TRBJ1-2; 7 bases line up with TRBD1. The V gene end was trimmed by 0 bases and the J gene end by 7 bases; junction bases not matched to a gene: 5. The CDR3 length is 14 residues. The germline V gene encodes CDR1 MNHEY and CDR2 SVGAGI.

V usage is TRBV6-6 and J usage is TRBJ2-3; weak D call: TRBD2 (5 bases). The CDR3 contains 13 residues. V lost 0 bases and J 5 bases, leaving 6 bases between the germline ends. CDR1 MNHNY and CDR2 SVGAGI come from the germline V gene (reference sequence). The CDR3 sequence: CASSYSREDTQYF. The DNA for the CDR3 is TGTGCCAGCAGTTACTCACGGGAAGATACGCAGTATTTT.

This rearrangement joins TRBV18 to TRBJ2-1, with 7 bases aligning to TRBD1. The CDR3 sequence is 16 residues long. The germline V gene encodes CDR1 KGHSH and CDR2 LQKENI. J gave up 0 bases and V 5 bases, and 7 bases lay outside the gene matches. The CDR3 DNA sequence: TGTGCCAGCTCAGCTACCGGGACAGCCTCCTACAATGAGCAGTTCTTC. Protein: CASSATGTASYNEQFF.

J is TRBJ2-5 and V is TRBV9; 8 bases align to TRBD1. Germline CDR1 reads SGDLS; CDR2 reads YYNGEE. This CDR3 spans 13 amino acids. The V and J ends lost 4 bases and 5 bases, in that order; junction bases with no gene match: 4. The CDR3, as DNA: TGTGCCAGCAGCCCTCGACAGGGGGAGACCCAGTACTTC. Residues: CASSPRQGETQYF.